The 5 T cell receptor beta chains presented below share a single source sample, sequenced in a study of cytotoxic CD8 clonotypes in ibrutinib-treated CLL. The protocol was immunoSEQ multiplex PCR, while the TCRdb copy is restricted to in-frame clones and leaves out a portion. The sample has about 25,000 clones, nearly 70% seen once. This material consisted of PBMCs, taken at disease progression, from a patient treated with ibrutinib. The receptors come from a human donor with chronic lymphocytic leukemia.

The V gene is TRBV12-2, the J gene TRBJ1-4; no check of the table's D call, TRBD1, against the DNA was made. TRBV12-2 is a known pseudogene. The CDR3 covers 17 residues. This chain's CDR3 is CASRLSDRDLTNEKLFF. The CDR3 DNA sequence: TGTGCAAGTCGCTTATCCGACAGGGACCTCACTAATGAAAAACTGTTTTTT.

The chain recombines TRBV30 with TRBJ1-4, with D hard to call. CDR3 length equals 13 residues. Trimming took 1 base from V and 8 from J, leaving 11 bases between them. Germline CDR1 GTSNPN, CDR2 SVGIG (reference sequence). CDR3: CAWSEHSAEKLFF. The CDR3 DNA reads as TGTGCCTGGAGTGAACATAGCGCGGAAAAACTGTTTTTT.

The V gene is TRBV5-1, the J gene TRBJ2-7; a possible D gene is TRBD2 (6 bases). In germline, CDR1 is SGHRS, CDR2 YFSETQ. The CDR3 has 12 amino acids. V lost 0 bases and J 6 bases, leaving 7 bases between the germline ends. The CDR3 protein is CASSLEAGEQYF. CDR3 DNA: TGCGCCAGCAGCTTGGAAGCGGGCGAGCAGTACTTC.

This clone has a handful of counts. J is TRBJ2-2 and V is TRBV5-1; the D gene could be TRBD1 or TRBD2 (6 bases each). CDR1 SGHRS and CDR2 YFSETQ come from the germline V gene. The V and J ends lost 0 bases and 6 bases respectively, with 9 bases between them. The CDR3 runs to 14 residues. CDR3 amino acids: CASSLDREAGELFF. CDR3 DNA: TGCGCCAGCAGCTTGGACAGGGAGGCCGGGGAGCTGTTTTTT.

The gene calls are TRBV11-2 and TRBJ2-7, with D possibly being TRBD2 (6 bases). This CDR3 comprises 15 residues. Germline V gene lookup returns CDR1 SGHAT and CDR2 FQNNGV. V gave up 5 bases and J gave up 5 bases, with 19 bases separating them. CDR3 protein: CASSPEGFQIHEQYF. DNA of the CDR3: TGTGCCAGCAGCCCGGAGGGATTCCAGATCCACGAGCAGTACTTC.